This T cell receptor beta chain was sequenced in a study of T cell responses to AZD1222 COVID-19 vaccine. The study's findings and limits: The span of vaccine-associated CD4 TCRs extended across spike, with dominance at 160-218 and 743-854. Donors in the cohort were predominantly white British and more often female, and clonal diversity was possibly underestimated. Nearly half of the spike-specific TCRs reportedly recognize variant regions that carry no mutations.

Combined were second doses at about 4 or about 12 weeks. The method was immunoSEQ multiplex PCR; TCRdb's version includes in-frame clones alone and lacks a portion of them. The sample lists approximately 140,000 clones, approximately 90% occurring once. CDR1 KGHSH and CDR2 LQKENI come from the germline V gene. This CDR3 has 19 residues. Trimming stripped 4 bases from V and 0 bases from J, with 22 bases between. Comments on this clone: Its antigen is unidentified.

This specimen was peripheral blood, taken 28 days after the second AZD1222 dose. This receptor was obtained from an adult who received the AZD1222 COVID-19 vaccine. The chain has TRBV18 and TRBJ2-1, with D perhaps TRBD2 (7 bases). The CDR3 protein is CASSLYGGRQSSSYNEQFF. The CDR3 DNA reads TGTGCCAGCTCACTATACGGGGGGCGACAGTCGAGCTCCTACAATGAGCAGTTCTTC. Variable domain in full (rest from reference TRBV18 and TRBJ2-1): NAGVMQNPRHLVRRRGQEARLRCSPMKGHSHVYWYRQLPEEGLKFMVYLQKENIIDESGMPKERFSAEFPKEGPSILRIQQVVRGDSAAYFCASSLYGGRQSSSYNEQFFGPGTRLTVL.